Each of the 15 T cell receptor beta chains below was sequenced from the same sample in a study of graft-versus-host responses after intestinal transplantation (dated by TCRdb to the early 2020s). The sample's time point label is to be understood as: cells obtained before transplantation from donor or recipient. These receptors' antigens are unknown. Library preparation used the immunoSEQ multiplex PCR assay. TCRdb holds this immuneACCESS table with in-frame rearrangements only. Some clones are missing; in checked studies, unresolved V genes explain under half, and the rest has no known cause. This sample holds 100,000 or so clones; 91% were observed only once. The ten largest clones add up to approximately 0.17% of the sample. The sequenced sample was unstimulated CD4+ T cells sorted from spleen or lymph node cells, obtained before transplant. These receptors came from a human donor who was the organ donor for an intestinal transplant.

This chain connects TRBV4-3 to TRBJ1-1, with a tentative D call TRBD1 (5 bases). Trimming removed 1 base at V and 6 bases at J, with 12 bases between. The germline V gene has CDR1 LGHNA and CDR2 YSLEER. The CDR3 sequence is 14 residues long. CDR3 in amino acids: CASSQGVPTAEAFF. In DNA, the CDR3 is TGCGCCAGCAGCCAAGGGGTCCCGACAGCTGAAGCTTTCTTT.

The chain has TRBV11-2 and TRBJ1-6; 8 nucleotides match TRBD1. The junction had 5 bases not matched to a gene; V was cut back by 5 bases and J by 8 bases. The CDR3 has 14 amino acids. CDR1 and CDR2 (germline): SGHAT, FQNNGV. The CDR3 reads CASSSGQGYSPLHF. CDR3 in DNA: TGTGCCAGCAGCAGTGGACAGGGCTATTCACCCCTCCACTTT.

The V call is TRBV19, the J call TRBJ2-7; D is uncertain. The V end was cut by 0 bases, the J end by 7 bases, with 10 bases between. Germline CDR1 is LNHDA and CDR2 is SQIVND (reference sequence). The CDR3 runs 13 residues. The CDR3 loop reads CASSIDRIGEQYF. The CDR3 nucleotides read TGTGCCAGTAGTATAGACAGGATAGGAGAGCAGTACTTC.

The chain is built from TRBV11-2 and TRBJ2-7, with D possibly matching TRBD1 (5 bases). CDR3 length: 14 residues. Trimming removed 5 bases at V and 3 bases at J, with 14 bases between. Germline CDR1 and CDR2: SGHAT and FQNNGV. In DNA form, the CDR3 reads TGTGCCAGCAGCCGGACAAGCAGGAACTACGAGCAGTACTTC. This sequence encodes CASSRTSRNYEQYF.

The genes are TRBV10-1 and TRBJ1-6; D is ambiguous. This CDR3 has 14 amino acids. CDR1 and CDR2 from the germline V gene are WNHNN and SYGVQD (reference sequence). The CDR3 DNA follows: TGCGCGGTTGGGCAGAGCTCCTATAATTCACCCCTCCACTTT. Translated, it gives CAVGQSSYNSPLHF.

The chain carries TRBV19 and TRBJ2-5; TRBD2 agrees at 10 bases. Trimming at V came to 3 bases and at J to 2 bases, leaving 6 bases not matched to a gene. The germline CDR1 and CDR2 sequences are LNHDA and SQIVND (reference sequence). The CDR3 totals 16 residues. This chain's CDR3 is CASSISGGAGQETQYF. CDR3 nucleotides: TGTGCCAGTAGTATCAGCGGGGGGGCCGGGCAAGAGACCCAGTACTTC.

This clone appeared a single time. This chain connects TRBV7-2 to TRBJ1-1; 9 bases are a match to TRBD1. This CDR3 spans 13 amino acids. Germline V gene lookup returns CDR1 SGHTA and CDR2 FQGNSA. The CDR3 loop reads CFAGTGIVTEAFF. CDR3 nucleotide sequence: TGTTTTGCTGGGACAGGGATTGTGACTGAAGCTTTCTTT.

This rearrangement joins TRBV7-3 to TRBJ1-1; D might be TRBD1 (6 bases). Looked up from germline, CDR1 is SGHTA and CDR2 is FQGTGA. CDR3 length equals 14 residues. V was clipped by 1 base and J by 5 bases, with 11 bases between them. CDR3 amino acids: CASSLNRATTEAFF. In DNA, the CDR3 is TGTGCCAGCAGCTTAAACAGGGCCACTACTGAAGCTTTCTTT.

Here the CDR3 DNA reads TGCGCCAGCACCCGGACAGGGGGCTACGAGCAGTACTTC. It codes for CASTRTGGYEQYF. This chain links TRBV10-2 with TRBJ2-7, with TRBD1 matching over 10 bases. V lost 7 bases, J lost 3 bases, and 3 bases stayed unmatched. Germline CDR1 is WSHSY and CDR2 is SAAADI. The CDR3 covers 13 residues.

This chain's CDR3 is CAWSGTGYSPLHF. CDR3 DNA: TGTGCCTGGAGTGGGACAGGATATTCACCCCTCCACTTT. V is TRBV30 and J is TRBJ1-6; 7 bases are shared with TRBD1. J lost 8 bases, V lost 1 base, and 2 bases had no gene match. Looked up from germline, CDR1 is GTSNPN and CDR2 is SVGIG (reference sequence). This CDR3 has 13 residues.

V usage is TRBV11-1 and J usage is TRBJ2-7; TRBD1 aligns across 11 bases. Germline V gene data show CDR1 as SGHAT and CDR2 as FQDESV (reference sequence). Trimming cost V 5 bases and J 4 bases; bases outside gene matches: 7. This CDR3 spans 15 amino acids. CDR3 region: CASSQVGTGGYEQYF. The CDR3 DNA is TGTGCCAGCAGCCAGGTCGGGACAGGGGGATACGAGCAGTACTTC.

The chain is built from TRBV6-1 and TRBJ2-2; 11 nucleotides line up with TRBD1. The CDR3 runs 15 residues. The germline V gene has CDR1 MNHNS and CDR2 SASEGT. With V trimmed by 6 bases and J by 6 bases, 6 bases remained unmatched. The CDR3 DNA reads as TGTGCCAGCAGCTTGGACAGGGGGCGCGCCGGGGAGCTGTTTTTT. This encodes CASSLDRGRAGELFF.

The chain carries TRBV18 and TRBJ2-1; 7 nucleotides line up with TRBD2. Looked up from germline, CDR1 is KGHSH and CDR2 is LQKENI. CDR3 length equals 13 residues. With V trimmed by 11 bases and J by 2 bases, 6 bases remained unmatched. This chain's CDR3 is CAGSSGAYNEQFF. CDR3 DNA sequence: TGTGCCGGGTCTAGCGGCGCCTACAATGAGCAGTTCTTC.

V and J are TRBV5-6 and TRBJ2-7; D perhaps matches TRBD1 (5 bases). Between the trimmed V and J ends, which lost 5 bases and 0 bases, there was a span of 9 bases. This CDR3 spans 13 amino acids. In germline, CDR1 is SGHDT, CDR2 YYEEEE. CDR3 coding DNA: TGTGCCAGCAGAAGACAGAACTCCTACGAGCAGTACTTC. It yields the protein CASRRQNSYEQYF.

The rearrangement uses TRBV5-1 and TRBJ1-2; D might be TRBD1 (6 bases). Germline V gene data show CDR1 as SGHRS and CDR2 as YFSETQ. The V gene lost 4 bases and the J gene lost 0 bases, with 10 bases spanning the gap. The CDR3 is 14 residues long. The CDR3 sequence: CASSETGANYGYTF. CDR3 nucleotide sequence: TGCGCCAGCAGCGAGACAGGAGCTAACTATGGCTACACCTTC.